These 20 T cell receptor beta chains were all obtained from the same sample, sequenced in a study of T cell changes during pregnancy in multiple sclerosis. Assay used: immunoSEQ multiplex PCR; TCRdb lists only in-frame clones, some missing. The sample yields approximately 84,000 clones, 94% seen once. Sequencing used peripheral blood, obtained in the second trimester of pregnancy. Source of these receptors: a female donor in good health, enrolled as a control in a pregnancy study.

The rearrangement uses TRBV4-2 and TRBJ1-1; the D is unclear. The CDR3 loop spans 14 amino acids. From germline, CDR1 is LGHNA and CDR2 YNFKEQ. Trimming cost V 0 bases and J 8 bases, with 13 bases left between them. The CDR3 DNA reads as TGTGCCAGCAGCCAAGATCGGAGGTCCGTCGAAGCTTTCTTT. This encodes CASSQDRRSVEAFF.

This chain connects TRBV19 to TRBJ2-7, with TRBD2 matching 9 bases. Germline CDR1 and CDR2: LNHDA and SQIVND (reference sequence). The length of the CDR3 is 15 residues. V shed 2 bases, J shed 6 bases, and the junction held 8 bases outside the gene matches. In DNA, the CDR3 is TGTGCCAGTAGTATAAAGTCTAGCGGGACGGTCGAGCAGTACTTC. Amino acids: CASSIKSSGTVEQYF. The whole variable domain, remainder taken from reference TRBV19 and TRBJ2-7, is DGGITQSPKYLFRKEGQNVTLSCEQNLNHDAMYWYRQDPGQGLRLIYYSQIVNDFQKGDIAEGYSVSREKKESFPLTVTSAQKNPTAFYLCASSIKSSGTVEQYFGPGTRLTVT.

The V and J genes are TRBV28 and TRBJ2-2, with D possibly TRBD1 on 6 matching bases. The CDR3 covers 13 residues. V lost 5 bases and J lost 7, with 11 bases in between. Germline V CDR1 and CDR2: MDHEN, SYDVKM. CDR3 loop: CASSTGLGGELFF. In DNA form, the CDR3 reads TGTGCCAGCAGTACAGGGTTGGGCGGGGAGCTGTTTTTT.

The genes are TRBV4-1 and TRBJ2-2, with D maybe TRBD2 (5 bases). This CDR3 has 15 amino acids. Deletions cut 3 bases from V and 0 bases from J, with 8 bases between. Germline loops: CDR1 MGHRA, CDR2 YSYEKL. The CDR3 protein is CASSQDWANTGELFF. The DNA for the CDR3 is TGCGCCAGCAGCCAGGACTGGGCGAACACCGGGGAGCTGTTTTTT.

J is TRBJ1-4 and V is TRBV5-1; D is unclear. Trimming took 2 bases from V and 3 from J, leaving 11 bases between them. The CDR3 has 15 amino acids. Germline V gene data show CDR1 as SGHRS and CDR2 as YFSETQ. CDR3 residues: CASSFMGDPNEKLFF. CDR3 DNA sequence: TGCGCCAGCAGCTTTATGGGCGATCCTAATGAAAAACTGTTTTTT.

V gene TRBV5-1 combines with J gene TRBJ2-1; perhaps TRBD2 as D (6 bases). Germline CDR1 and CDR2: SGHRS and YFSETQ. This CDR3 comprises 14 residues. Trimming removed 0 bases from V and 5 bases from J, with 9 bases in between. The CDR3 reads CASSLGGTNNEQFF. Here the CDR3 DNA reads TGCGCCAGCAGCTTGGGCGGGACCAACAATGAGCAGTTCTTC.

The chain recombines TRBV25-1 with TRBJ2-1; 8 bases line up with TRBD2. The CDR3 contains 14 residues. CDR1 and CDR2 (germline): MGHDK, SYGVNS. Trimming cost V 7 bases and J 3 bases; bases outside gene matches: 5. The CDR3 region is CASTLAGLYNEQFF. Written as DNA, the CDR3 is TGTGCCAGCACGCTAGCGGGCCTCTACAATGAGCAGTTCTTC.

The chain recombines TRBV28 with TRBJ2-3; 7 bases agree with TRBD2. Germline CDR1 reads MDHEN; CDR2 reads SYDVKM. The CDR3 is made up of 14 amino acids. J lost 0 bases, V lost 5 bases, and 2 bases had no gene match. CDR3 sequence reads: CASSPAGSTDTQYF. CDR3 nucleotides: TGTGCCAGCAGTCCAGCGGGGAGCACAGATACGCAGTATTTT.

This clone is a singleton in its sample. The CDR3 region has the DNA TGTGCCAGCAGTGACTCGGCCGGGAGCGCCGGGAATGAGCAGTTCTTC. This codes for CASSDSAGSAGNEQFF. The rearrangement joins TRBV6-4 to TRBJ2-1, with a weak D call TRBD2 (6 bases). CDR1 MRHNA and CDR2 SNTAGT come from the germline V gene. This CDR3 is built from 16 residues. The V gene lost 0 bases and the J gene lost 7 bases, with 16 bases spanning the gap.

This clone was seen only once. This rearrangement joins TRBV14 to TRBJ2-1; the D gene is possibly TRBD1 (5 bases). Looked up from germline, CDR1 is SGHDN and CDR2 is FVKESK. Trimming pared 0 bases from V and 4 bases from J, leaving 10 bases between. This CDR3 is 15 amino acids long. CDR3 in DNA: TGTGCCAGCAGCCAAGATTATGACAGTTACAATGAGCAGTTCTTC. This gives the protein CASSQDYDSYNEQFF.

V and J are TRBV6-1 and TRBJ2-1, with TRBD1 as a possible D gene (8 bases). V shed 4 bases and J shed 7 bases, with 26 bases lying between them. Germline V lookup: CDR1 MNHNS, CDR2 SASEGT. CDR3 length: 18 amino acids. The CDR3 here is CASSGTGGEGAKLNEQFF. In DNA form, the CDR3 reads TGTGCCAGCAGTGGAACAGGGGGGGAGGGGGCGAAGTTGAATGAGCAGTTCTTC.

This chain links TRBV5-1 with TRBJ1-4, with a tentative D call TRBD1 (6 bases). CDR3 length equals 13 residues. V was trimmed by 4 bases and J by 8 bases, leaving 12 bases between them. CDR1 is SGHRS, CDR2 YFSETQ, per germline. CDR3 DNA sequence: TGCGCCAGCAGCCAGGACAGAGGGGAAAAACTGTTTTTT. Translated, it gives CASSQDRGEKLFF.

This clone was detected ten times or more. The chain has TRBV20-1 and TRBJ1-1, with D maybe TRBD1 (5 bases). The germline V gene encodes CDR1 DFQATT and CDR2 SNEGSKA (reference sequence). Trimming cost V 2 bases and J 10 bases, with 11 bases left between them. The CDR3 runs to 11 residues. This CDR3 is CSARSTQGAFF. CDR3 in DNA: TGCAGTGCTAGATCAACCCAGGGAGCTTTCTTT.

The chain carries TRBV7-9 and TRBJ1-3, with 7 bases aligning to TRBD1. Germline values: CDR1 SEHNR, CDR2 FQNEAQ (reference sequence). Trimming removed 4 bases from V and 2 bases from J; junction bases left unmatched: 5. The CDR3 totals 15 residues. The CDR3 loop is CASSYGGTAGNTIYF. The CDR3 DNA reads TGTGCCAGCAGCTACGGCGGGACAGCTGGAAACACCATATATTTT.

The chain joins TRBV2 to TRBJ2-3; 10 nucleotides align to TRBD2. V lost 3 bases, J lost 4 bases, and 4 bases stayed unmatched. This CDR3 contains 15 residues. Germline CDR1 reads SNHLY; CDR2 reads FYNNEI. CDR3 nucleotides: TGTGCCAGCAGTGATGCTAGCGGGAGCGCAGATACGCAGTATTTT. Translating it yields CASSDASGSADTQYF.

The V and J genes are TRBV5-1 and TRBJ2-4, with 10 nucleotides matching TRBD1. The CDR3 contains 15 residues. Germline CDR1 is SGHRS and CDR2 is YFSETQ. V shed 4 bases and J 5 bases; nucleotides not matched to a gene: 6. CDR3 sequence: CASSTTGTGENIQYF. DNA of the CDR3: TGCGCCAGCAGCACAACCGGGACAGGGGAAAACATTCAGTACTTC.

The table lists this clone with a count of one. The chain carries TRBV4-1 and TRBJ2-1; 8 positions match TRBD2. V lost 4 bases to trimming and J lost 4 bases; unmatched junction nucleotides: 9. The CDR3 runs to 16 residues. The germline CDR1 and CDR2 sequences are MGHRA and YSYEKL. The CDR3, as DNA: TGCGCCAGCAGCCGAGCCGCCGGGACTAGTTACAATGAGCAGTTCTTC. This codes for CASSRAAGTSYNEQFF.

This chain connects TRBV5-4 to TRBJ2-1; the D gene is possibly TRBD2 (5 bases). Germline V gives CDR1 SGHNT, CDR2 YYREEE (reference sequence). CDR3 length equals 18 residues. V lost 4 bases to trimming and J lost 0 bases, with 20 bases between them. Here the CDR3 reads CASSPPGEGMSSYNEQFF. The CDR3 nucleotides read TGTGCCAGCAGCCCCCCCGGTGAGGGTATGAGCTCCTACAATGAGCAGTTCTTC.

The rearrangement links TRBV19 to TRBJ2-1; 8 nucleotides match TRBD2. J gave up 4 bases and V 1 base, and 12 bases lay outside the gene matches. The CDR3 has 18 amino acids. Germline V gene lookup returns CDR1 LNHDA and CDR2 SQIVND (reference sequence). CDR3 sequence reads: CASSIGSGGRSPYNEQFF. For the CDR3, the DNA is TGTGCCAGTAGTATAGGGTCGGGCGGGAGGTCCCCATACAATGAGCAGTTCTTC.

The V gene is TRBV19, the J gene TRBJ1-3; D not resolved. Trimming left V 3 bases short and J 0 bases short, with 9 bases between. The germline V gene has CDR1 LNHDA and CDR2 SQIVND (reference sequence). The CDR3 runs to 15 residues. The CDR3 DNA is TGTGCCAGTAGTATCGCGGTACTCTCTGGAAACACCATATATTTT. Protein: CASSIAVLSGNTIYF.